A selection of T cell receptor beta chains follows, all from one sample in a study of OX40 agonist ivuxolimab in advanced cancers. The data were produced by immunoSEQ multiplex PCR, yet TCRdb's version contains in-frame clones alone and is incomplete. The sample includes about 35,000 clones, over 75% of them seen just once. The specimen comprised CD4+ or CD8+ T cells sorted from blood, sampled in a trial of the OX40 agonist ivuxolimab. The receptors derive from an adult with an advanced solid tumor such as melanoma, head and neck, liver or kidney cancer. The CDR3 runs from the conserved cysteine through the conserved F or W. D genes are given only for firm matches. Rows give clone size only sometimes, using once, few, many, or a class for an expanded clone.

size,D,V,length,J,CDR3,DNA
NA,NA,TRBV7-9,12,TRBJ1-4,CASSLVGAGQFF,TGTGCCAGCAGCCTCGTAGGGGCAGGGCAGTTTTTT
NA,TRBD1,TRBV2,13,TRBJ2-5,CASSLDREETQYF,TGTGCCAGCAGTCTCGACAGGGAGGAGACCCAGTACTTC
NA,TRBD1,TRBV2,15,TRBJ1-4,CASSEEARTGLKLFF,TGTGCCAGCAGTGAAGAGGCCAGGACAGGGTTAAAACTGTTTTTT
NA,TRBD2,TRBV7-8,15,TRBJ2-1,CASSIAGGGYNEQFF,TGTGCCAGCAGCATAGCGGGGGGGGGATACAATGAGCAGTTCTTC
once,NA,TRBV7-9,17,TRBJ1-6,CASSATGHLFYNSPLHF,TGTGCCAGCAGCGCCACGGGACACCTCTTCTATAATTCACCCCTCCACTTT
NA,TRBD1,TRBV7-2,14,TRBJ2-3,CASSLTGGTDTQYF,TGTGCCAGCAGCCTTACAGGGGGCACAGATACGCAGTATTTT
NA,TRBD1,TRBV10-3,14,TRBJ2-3,CAITRTGSTDTQYF,TGTGCCATCACCCGGACAGGGAGCACAGATACGCAGTATTTT
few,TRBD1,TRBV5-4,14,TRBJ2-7,CASSIDRGTYEQYF,TGTGCCAGCAGCATAGACAGGGGTACCTACGAGCAGTACTTC
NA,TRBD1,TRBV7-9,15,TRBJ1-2,CASSFGQGQDYGYTF,TGTGCCAGCAGCTTCGGACAGGGGCAGGACTATGGCTACACCTTC
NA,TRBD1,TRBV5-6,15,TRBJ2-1,CASSLRTGNYNEQFF,TGTGCCAGCAGCTTGCGGACAGGGAATTACAATGAGCAGTTCTTC
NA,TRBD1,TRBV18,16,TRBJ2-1,CASSSPSQGAHNEQFF,TGTGCCAGCTCATCCCCTTCCCAGGGGGCCCACAATGAGCAGTTCTTC
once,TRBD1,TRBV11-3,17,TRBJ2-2,CASSSGVGQGITGELFF,TGTGCCAGCAGCTCGGGAGTGGGACAGGGTATAACCGGGGAGCTGTTTTTT
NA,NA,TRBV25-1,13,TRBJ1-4,CASSEPGREKLFF,TGTGCCAGCAGTGAACCGGGCAGGGAAAAACTGTTTTTT
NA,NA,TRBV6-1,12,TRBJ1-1,CASDKLNTEAFF,TGTGCCTCCGACAAGTTGAACACTGAAGCTTTCTTT
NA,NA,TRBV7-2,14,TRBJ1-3,CASSLTRAGNTIYF,TGTGCCAGCAGCTTAACCAGGGCTGGAAACACCATATATTTT
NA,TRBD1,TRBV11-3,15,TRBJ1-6,CASSLDQGAVALLHF,TGTGCCAGCAGCTTAGATCAGGGGGCAGTTGCCTTACTCCACTTT
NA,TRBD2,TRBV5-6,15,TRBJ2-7,CASSLGPGGAHEQYF,TGTGCCAGCAGCTTGGGTCCCGGGGGGGCCCACGAGCAGTACTTC
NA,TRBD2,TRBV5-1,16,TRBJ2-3,CATKRGNAASTDTQYF,TGCGCCACTAAGCGGGGGAATGCGGCCTCCACAGATACGCAGTATTTT
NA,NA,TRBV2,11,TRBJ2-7,CASSVGYEQYF,TGTGCCAGCAGTGTAGGTTACGAGCAGTACTTC
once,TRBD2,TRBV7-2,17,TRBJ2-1,CASSYGPGTSSYNEQFF,TGTGCCAGCAGCTATGGTCCCGGGACTAGCTCTTACAATGAGCAGTTCTTC
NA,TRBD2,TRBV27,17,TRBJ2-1,CASRTRTSGGAYDEQFF,TGTGCCAGCAGGACTAGGACTAGCGGGGGGGCCTATGATGAGCAGTTCTTC
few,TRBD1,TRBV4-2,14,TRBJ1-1,CASSYGQGNTEAFF,TGTGCCAGCAGCTACGGACAGGGGAACACTGAAGCTTTCTTT
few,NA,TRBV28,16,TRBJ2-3,CASSTHGFGSTDTQYF,TGTGCCAGCAGTACCCACGGGTTTGGGAGCACAGATACGCAGTATTTT
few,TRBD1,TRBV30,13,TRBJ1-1,CAWETGANTEAFF,TGTGCCTGGGAGACAGGGGCGAACACTGAAGCTTTCTTT
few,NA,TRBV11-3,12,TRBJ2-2,CASSPPWGELFF,TGTGCCAGCAGCCCCCCGTGGGGGGAGCTGTTTTTT
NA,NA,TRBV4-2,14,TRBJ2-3,CASSQDGGTDTQYF,TGTGCCAGCAGCCAAGATGGGGGCACAGATACGCAGTATTTT
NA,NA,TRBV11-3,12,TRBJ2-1,CASSLGADEQFF,TGTGCCAGCAGCTTAGGAGCGGATGAGCAGTTCTTC
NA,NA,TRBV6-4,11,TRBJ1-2,CASRDRYGYTF,TGTGCCAGCAGGGACCGTTATGGCTACACCTTC
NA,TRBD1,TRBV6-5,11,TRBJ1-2,CASQQGNGYTF,TGTGCCAGCCAACAGGGGAATGGCTACACCTTC
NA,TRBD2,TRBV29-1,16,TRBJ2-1,CSVEDRLAGAINEQFF,TGCAGCGTTGAAGATCGACTAGCGGGAGCTATCAATGAGCAGTTCTTC
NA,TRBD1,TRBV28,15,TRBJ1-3,CASSLGDREVNTIYF,TGTGCCAGCAGCCTAGGGGACAGGGAGGTAAACACCATATATTTT
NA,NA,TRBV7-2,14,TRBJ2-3,CASSLERDIGAQYF,TGTGCCAGCAGCTTAGAACGGGACATCGGTGCGCAGTATTTT